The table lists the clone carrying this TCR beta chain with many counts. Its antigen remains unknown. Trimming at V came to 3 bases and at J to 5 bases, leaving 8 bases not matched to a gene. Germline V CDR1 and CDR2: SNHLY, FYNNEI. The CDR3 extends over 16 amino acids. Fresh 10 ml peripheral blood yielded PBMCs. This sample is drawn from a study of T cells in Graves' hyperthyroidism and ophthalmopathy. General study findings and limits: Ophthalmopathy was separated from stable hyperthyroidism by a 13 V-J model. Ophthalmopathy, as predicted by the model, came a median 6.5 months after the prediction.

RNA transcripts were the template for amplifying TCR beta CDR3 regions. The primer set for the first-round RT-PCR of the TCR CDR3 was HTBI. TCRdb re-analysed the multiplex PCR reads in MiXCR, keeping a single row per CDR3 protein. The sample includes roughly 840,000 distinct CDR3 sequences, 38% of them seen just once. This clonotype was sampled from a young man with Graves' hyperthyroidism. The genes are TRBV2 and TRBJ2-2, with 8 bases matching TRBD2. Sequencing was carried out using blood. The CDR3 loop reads CASSEEEREWTGELFF. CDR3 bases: TGTGCCAGCAGTGAGGAGGAGCGGGAGTGGACCGGGGAGCTGTTTTTT. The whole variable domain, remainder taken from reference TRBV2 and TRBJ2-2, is EPEVTQTPSHQVTQMGQEVILRCVPISNHLYFYWYRQILGQKVEFLVSFYNNEISEKSEIFDDQFSVERPDGSNFTLKIRSTKLEDSAMYFCASSEEEREWTGELFFGEGSRLTVL.